A selection of T cell receptor beta chains follows, all from one sample in a study of molecular identifiers for immune sequencing clone quantification. TCRdb itself ran the PCR reads through MiXCR, one entry per CDR3 protein. Of nearly 650,000 distinct CDR3 sequences in the sample, 25% were seen once. The specimen was naive CD8+ T cells from blood, with Jurkat cell RNA spiked in. These receptor sequences come from a human donor in good health. Some libraries in this study had Jurkat cell RNA spiked in. The CDR3 runs from the conserved cysteine through the conserved F or W. Fields, in order: clone size, V gene, J gene, D gene, CDR3 DNA, CDR3 protein. A D gene is named only where the DNA matches it firmly. Size values are once, few and many counts, or a class for expanded clones, and some rows have none.

many,TRBV4-3,TRBJ2-6,NA,TGCGCCAGCAGCCAAGGAGGAGGGGCCAACGTCCTGACTTTC,CASSQGGGANVLTF
many,TRBV7-9,TRBJ2-5,NA,TGTGCCAGCAGCGACGGGATACCCGGCGGGACCCAGTACTTC,CASSDGIPGGTQYF
few,TRBV2,TRBJ2-1,NA,TGTGCCAGCAGTGAAGTCTATAGTGTTTTCACCCGGGGTGAGCAGTTCTTC,CASSEVYSVFTRGEQFF
NA,TRBV10-3,TRBJ2-7,NA,TGTACCATCAGCCCGGGCCAGGGGTCCGCGCCGTCCTTC,CTISPGQGSAPSF
NA,TRBV19,TRBJ2-7,TRBD2,TGTGCCAGTAGTATCGCCGGACTAGCGGGAGAGCAGTACTTC,CASSIAGLAGEQYF
NA,TRBV19,TRBJ1-2,NA,TGTGCCAGTAGTCCCCACAGCTTTAGTGGCTACACCTTC,CASSPHSFSGYTF
NA,TRBV10-3,TRBJ2-1,TRBD2,TGTGCCATCAGTGACCCGGGACTAGCTATTGAGCAGTTCTTC,CAISDPGLAIEQFF
few,TRBV5-8,TRBJ2-7,TRBD1,TGTGCCAGCAGCTTGGCCGGCGGGACAGGGATCTACGAGCAGTACTTC,CASSLAGGTGIYEQYF
NA,TRBV27,TRBJ2-7,TRBD1,TGTGCCAGCAGGCCTACAGGGGGCTTAACCGAGCAGTACTTC,CASRPTGGLTEQYF
NA,TRBV12-3/TRBV12-4,TRBJ2-7,NA,TGTGCCAGCAGGGGGGGCCTTACCTACGAGCAGTACTTC,CASRGGLTYEQYF
few,TRBV4-3,TRBJ2-1,NA,TGCGCCAGCAGCCAAGATACGGCGACAGCGGTTTACAATGAGCAGTTCTTC,CASSQDTATAVYNEQFF
many,TRBV2,TRBJ1-2,NA,TGTGCCAGCAGTTCCGGGACGTTCCTTAACTATGGCTACACCTTC,CASSSGTFLNYGYTF
few,TRBV4-1,TRBJ2-7,NA,TGCGCCAGCCGCCAAGGCGGAGGATGGGGGAACGAGCAGTACTTC,CASRQGGGWGNEQYF
NA,TRBV6-2/TRBV6-3,TRBJ2-5,TRBD2,TGTGCCGGAGCCGGGAGGGACGACGTCCCCCAAGAGACCCAGTACTTC,CAGAGRDDVPQETQYF
NA,TRBV4-3,TRBJ2-2,NA,TGCGCCAGCAGCCAAGTATCAGGCGCCGGGGAGCTGTTTTTT,CASSQVSGAGELFF
NA,TRBV6-5,TRBJ1-2,TRBD1,TGTGCCAGCAGGACAGGGGGCGAAGATGGCTACACCTTC,CASRTGGEDGYTF
many,TRBV4-1,TRBJ2-6,TRBD1,TGCGCCAGCAGCCAAACGACAGGGACTGGGGCCAACGTCCTGACTTTC,CASSQTTGTGANVLTF